Listed below are T cell receptor beta chains from one sample, sequenced in a study of blood T cells in healthy people across ages. A single record per CDR3 protein comes from TCRdb applying MiXCR to the 5' RACE reads. The table shows 800,000 to 1,300,000 distinct CDR3 sequences, with almost 25% occurring only once. These data were also filed under a second study, of T cells of mothers and their children.

Material for sequencing was blood. Receptors were obtained from a girl between 2 and 10 years old in good health. The CDR3 runs from the conserved cysteine through the conserved F or W. The D gene is left open where the match is weak. Rows give clone size only sometimes, using once, few, many, or a class for an expanded clone.

CDR3nt,CDR3aa,j_gene,abundance,len,v_gene,d_gene
TGTGCTAGTGGTTTGCTCCCAGGGCTCGGGACTAATGAAAAACTGTTTTTT,CASGLLPGLGTNEKLFF,TRBJ1-4,.,17,TRBV12-5,.
TGTGCCAGCCGGCCGACAGGACCAGTTAGCAATCAGCCCCAGCATTTT,CASRPTGPVSNQPQHF,TRBJ1-5,few,16,TRBV6-1,.
TGCAGCGTTGGGACGGTCAATGAGCAGTTCTTC,CSVGTVNEQFF,TRBJ2-1,few,11,TRBV29-1,.
TGTGCCAGCAGCCGAGATGGCGACTCCTACGAGCAGTACTTC,CASSRDGDSYEQYF,TRBJ2-7,.,14,TRBV7-6,.
TGTGCCAGCAGTAAATGGACGGGCACCGGGGAGCTGTTTTTT,CASSKWTGTGELFF,TRBJ2-2,once,14,TRBV12-3/TRBV12-4,.
TGTGCCACCCAGGGGAACCGGGGGACCACAGATACGCAGTATTTT,CATQGNRGTTDTQYF,TRBJ2-3,few,15,TRBV15,.
TGTGCCAGCAGTTTGGACGGCTATCAGCCCCAGCATTTT,CASSLDGYQPQHF,TRBJ1-5,few,13,TRBV12-3/TRBV12-4,.
TGTGCCTCTAGGGGACAGCCAAAAGAGACCCAGTACTTC,CASRGQPKETQYF,TRBJ2-5,.,13,TRBV19,TRBD1
TGTGCCAGCAGTTATCCGAGGGGGGAGACCCAGTACTTC,CASSYPRGETQYF,TRBJ2-5,.,13,TRBV6-5,.
TGTGCCAGCAGTTTCTGGGGGCTTAGTTCACCCCTCCACTTT,CASSFWGLSSPLHF,TRBJ1-6,many,14,TRBV28,.
TGTGCCAGCAGCGAGGACAGCGAAGTACGAGAGCAGTACTTC,CASSEDSEVREQYF,TRBJ2-5,few,14,TRBV9,.
TGTGCCAGCAGCCCCAGGGGGCATGAGCAGTTCTTC,CASSPRGHEQFF,TRBJ2-1,few,12,TRBV5-6,TRBD1
TGTACCAGCAGCTTAGCGACTACCCAAGAGACCCAGTACTTC,CTSSLATTQETQYF,TRBJ2-5,.,14,TRBV7-9,.
TGTGCCAGCAGTTTGACTAGCTTTTTCTCCGGGGAGCTGTTTTTT,CASSLTSFFSGELFF,TRBJ2-2,few,15,TRBV12-3/TRBV12-4,TRBD2